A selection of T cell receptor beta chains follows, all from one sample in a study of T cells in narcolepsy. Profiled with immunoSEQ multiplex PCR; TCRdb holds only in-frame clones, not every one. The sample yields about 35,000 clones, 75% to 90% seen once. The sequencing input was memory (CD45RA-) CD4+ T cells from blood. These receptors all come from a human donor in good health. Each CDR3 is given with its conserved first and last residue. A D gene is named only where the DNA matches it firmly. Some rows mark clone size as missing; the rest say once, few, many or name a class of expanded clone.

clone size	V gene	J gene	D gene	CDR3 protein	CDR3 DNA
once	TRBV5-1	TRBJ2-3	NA	CASSLGSRDTQYF	TGCGCCAGCAGCCTGGGGTCCCGGGATACGCAGTATTTT
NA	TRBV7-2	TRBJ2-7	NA	CASSLVRSEASSYEQYF	TGTGCCAGCAGCTTAGTTCGTTCGGAAGCGAGCTCCTACGAGCAGTACTTC
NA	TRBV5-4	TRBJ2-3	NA	CASSRSFGVTDTQYF	TGTGCCAGCAGCCGATCGTTCGGGGTCACAGATACGCAGTATTTT
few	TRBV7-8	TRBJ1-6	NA	CASSPLLNSPLHF	TGTGCCAGCAGCCCTCTGCTAAATTCACCCCTCCACTTT
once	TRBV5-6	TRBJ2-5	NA	CASSLASETQYF	TGTGCCAGCAGCTTGGCCTCTGAGACCCAGTACTTC
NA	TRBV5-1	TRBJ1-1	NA	CASSPGLRQKTEAFF	TGCGCCAGCAGCCCGGGGTTACGACAGAAAACTGAAGCTTTCTTT
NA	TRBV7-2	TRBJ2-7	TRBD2	CASSLVAGGTYEQYF	TGTGCCAGCAGCTTAGTAGCGGGAGGGACCTACGAGCAGTACTTC
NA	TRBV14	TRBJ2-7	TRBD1	CASSRTGTGLYEQYF	TGTGCCAGCAGTCGAACCGGGACAGGGCTCTACGAGCAGTACTTC
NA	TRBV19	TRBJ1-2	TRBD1	CASRDRGVYGYTF	TGTGCCAGTAGGGACAGGGGTGTCTATGGCTACACCTTC
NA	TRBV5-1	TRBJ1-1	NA	CASSLARNTEAFF	TGCGCCAGCAGCTTGGCCAGAAACACTGAAGCTTTCTTT
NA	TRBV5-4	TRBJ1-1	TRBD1	CASSGGQVNTEAFF	TGTGCCAGCAGCGGAGGACAGGTAAACACTGAAGCTTTCTTT
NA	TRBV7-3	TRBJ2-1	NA	CASSPQRPNEQFF	TGTGCCAGCAGCCCTCAGCGTCCCAATGAGCAGTTCTTC
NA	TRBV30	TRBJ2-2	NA	CAFVTGITGELFF	TGTGCCTTCGTCACTGGGATCACCGGGGAGCTGTTTTTT
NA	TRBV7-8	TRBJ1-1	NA	CASSPTLRLNTEAFF	TGTGCCAGCAGCCCCACCCTTCGCCTGAACACTGAAGCTTTCTTT
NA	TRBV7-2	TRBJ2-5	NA	CASTPTQAPGRTQYF	TGTGCCAGCACCCCCACCCAGGCTCCCGGGAGGACCCAGTACTTC
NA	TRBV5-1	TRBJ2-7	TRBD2	CASSGTSGVYEQYF	TGCGCCAGCAGCGGGACTAGCGGGGTCTACGAGCAGTACTTC
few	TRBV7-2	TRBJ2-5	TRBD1	CASSLAQGAEKTQYF	TGTGCCAGCAGCTTAGCGCAGGGGGCAGAAAAGACCCAGTACTTC
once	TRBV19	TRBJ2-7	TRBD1	CASSINRGYEQYF	TGTGCCAGTAGTATTAACAGGGGCTACGAGCAGTACTTC
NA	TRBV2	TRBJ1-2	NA	CASSDLRENYGYTF	TGTGCCAGCAGTGATTTGAGGGAAAACTATGGCTACACCTTC
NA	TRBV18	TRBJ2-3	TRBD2	CASSPVGVAGYGTQYF	TGTGCCAGCTCACCAGTCGGGGTAGCGGGATACGGTACGCAGTATTTT
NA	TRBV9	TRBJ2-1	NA	CASSVGSGAYNEQFF	TGTGCCAGCAGCGTAGGTAGCGGAGCCTACAATGAGCAGTTCTTC
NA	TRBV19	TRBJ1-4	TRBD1	CASSLLGQGNEKLFF	TGTGCCAGTAGCCTTTTGGGACAGGGGAATGAAAAACTGTTTTTT
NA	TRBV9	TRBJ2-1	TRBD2	CASSPRWEGNYNEQFF	TGTGCCAGCAGCCCACGCTGGGAGGGCAACTACAATGAGCAGTTCTTC
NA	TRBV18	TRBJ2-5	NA	CASSREETQYF	TGTGCCAGCTCACGGGAGGAGACCCAGTACTTC
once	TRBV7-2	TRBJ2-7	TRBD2	CASSTGLAGGAWDYEQYF	TGTGCCAGCAGCACGGGACTAGCGGGAGGAGCGTGGGACTACGAGCAGTACTTC
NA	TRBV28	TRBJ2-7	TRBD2	CASSLRTSGRAAEQYF	TGTGCCAGCAGTCTGCGGACTAGCGGGAGGGCCGCCGAGCAGTACTTC
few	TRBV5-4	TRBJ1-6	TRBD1	CASSQDRGNSPLHF	TGCGCCAGCAGCCAAGACAGGGGTAATTCACCCCTCCACTTT
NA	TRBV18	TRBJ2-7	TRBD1	CASSSGQGSEQYF	TGTGCCAGCTCGAGCGGACAGGGCAGCGAGCAGTACTTC
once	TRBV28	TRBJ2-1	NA	CASKTASLDSEQFF	TGTGCCAGCAAGACCGCTAGCTTGGATAGTGAGCAGTTCTTC
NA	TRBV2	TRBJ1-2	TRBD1	CASSEHVGTAYGYTF	TGTGCCAGCAGTGAACATGTCGGGACAGCATATGGCTACACCTTC
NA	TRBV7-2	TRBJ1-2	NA	CASSLRVNYGYTF	TGTGCCAGCAGCTTGAGGGTTAACTATGGCTACACCTTC